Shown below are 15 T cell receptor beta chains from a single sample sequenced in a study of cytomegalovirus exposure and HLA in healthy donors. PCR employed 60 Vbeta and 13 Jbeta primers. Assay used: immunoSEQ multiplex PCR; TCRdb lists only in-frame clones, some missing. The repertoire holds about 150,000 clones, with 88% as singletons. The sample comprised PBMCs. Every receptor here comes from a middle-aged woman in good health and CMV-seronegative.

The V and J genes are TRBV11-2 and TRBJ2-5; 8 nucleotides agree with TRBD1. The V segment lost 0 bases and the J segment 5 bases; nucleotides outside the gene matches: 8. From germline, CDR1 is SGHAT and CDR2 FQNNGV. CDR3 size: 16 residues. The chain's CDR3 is CASSLDRPGGGETQYF. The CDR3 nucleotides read TGTGCCAGCAGCTTAGATCGGCCAGGGGGCGGGGAGACCCAGTACTTC.

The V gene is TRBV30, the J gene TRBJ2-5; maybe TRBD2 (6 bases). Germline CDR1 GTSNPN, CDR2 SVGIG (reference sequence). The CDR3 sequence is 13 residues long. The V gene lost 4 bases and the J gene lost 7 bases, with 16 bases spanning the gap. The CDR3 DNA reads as TGTGCCTGGACCGAACCGGGAGTGGGGACCCAGTACTTC. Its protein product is CAWTEPGVGTQYF. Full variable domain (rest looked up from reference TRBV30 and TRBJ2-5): SQTIHQWPATLVQPVGSPLSLECTVEGTSNPNLYWYRQAAGRGLQLLFYSVGIGQISSEVPQNLSASRPQDRQFILSSKKLLLSDSGFYLCAWTEPGVGTQYFGPGTRLLVL.

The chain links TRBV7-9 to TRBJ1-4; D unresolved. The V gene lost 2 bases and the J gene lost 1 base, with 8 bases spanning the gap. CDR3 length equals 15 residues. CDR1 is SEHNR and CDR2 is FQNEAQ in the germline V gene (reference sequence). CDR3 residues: CASSLMSGTNEKLFF. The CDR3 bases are TGTGCCAGCAGCTTAATGTCGGGAACTAATGAAAAACTGTTTTTT.

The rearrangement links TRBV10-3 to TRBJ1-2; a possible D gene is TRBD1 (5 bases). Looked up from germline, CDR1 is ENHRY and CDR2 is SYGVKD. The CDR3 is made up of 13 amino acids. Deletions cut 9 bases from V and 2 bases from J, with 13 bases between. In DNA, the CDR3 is TGTGCCATGGGGCCGAACTCCAACTATGGCTACACCTTC. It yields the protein CAMGPNSNYGYTF.

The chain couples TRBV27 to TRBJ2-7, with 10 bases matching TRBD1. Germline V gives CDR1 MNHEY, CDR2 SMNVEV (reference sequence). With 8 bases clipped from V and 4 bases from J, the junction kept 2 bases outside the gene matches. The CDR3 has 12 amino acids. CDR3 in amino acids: CASGTGEYEQYF. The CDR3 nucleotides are TGTGCCAGCGGGACAGGGGAGTACGAGCAGTACTTC.

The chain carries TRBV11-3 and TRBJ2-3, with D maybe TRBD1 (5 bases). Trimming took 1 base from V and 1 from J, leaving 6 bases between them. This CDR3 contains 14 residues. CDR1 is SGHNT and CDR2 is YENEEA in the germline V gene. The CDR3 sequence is CASSLGGGTDTQYF. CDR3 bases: TGTGCCAGCAGCTTAGGGGGCGGCACAGATACGCAGTATTTT.

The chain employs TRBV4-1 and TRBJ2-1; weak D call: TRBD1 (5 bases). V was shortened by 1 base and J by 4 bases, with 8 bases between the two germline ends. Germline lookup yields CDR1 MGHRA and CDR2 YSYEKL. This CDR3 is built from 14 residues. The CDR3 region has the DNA TGCGCCAGCAGCCAAGTGGGGCTTTACAATGAGCAGTTCTTC. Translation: CASSQVGLYNEQFF.

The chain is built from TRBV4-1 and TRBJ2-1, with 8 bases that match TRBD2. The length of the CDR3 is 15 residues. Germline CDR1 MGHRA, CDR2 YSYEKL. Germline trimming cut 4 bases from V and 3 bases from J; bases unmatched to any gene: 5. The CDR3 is CASSPQAGVYNEQFF. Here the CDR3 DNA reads TGCGCCAGCAGCCCCCAAGCGGGAGTCTACAATGAGCAGTTCTTC.

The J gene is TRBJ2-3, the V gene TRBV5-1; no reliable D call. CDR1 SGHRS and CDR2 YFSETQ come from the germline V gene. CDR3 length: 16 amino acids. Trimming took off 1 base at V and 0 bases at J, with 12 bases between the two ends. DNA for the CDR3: TGCGCCAGCAGCTTGTATCCGGGTTCTAGCACAGATACGCAGTATTTT. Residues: CASSLYPGSSTDTQYF.

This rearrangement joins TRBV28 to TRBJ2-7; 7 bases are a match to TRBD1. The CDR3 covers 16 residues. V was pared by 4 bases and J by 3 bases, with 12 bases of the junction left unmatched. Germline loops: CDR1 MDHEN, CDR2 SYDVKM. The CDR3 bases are TGTGCCAGCAGTTCCCAAAAATTAGACAGGGACTACGAGCAGTACTTC. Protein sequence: CASSSQKLDRDYEQYF.

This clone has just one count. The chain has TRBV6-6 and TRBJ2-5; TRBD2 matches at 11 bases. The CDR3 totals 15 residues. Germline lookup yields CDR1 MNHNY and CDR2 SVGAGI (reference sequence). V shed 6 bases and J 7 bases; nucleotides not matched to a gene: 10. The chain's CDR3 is CASSPTSGARGTQYF. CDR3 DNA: TGTGCCAGCAGCCCGACTAGCGGGGCCCGGGGGACCCAGTACTTC.

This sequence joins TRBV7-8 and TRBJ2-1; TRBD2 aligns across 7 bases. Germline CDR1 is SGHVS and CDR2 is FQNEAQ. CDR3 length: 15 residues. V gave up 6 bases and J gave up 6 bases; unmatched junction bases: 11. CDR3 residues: CASRPPAGAGNEQFF. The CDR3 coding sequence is TGTGCCAGCAGACCCCCGGCGGGAGCGGGCAATGAGCAGTTCTTC.

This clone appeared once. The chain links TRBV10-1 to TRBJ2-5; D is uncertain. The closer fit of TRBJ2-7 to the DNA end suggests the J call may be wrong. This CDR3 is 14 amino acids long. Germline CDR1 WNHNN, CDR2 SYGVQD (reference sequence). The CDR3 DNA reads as TGCGCCAGCAGTGAGTCGGTCGGGTCCTACGAGCAGTACTTC. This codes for CASSESVGSYEQYF.

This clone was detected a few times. CDR3 coding DNA: TGTGCCAGCAGCTCCGAGAGGCGTGAGCAGTTCTTC. It translates to CASSSERREQFF. This chain connects TRBV11-3 to TRBJ2-1; no clear D gene. With 4 bases removed from V and 9 bases from J, the gap between germline ends came to 10 bases. CDR3 size: 12 residues. Germline V gives CDR1 SGHNT, CDR2 YENEEA.

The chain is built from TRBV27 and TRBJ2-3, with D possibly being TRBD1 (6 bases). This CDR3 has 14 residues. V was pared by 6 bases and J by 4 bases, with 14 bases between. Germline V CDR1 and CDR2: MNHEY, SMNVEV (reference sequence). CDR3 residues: CASRQTKGADTQYF. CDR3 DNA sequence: TGTGCCAGCAGGCAGACAAAGGGGGCAGATACGCAGTATTTT.